This T cell receptor (beta chain) was identified during a study of cytomegalovirus exposure and HLA in healthy donors. On the study more broadly: An analysis done earlier identified 120 million or so unique TCR beta sequences from about 179 million T cells. Whole-study results and caveats: The majority of CMV-associated TCR beta chains were reported as apparently HLA-restricted in a later analysis. Per published accounts, TCR beta sequences correctly predicted the HLA-A and HLA-B alleles of most subjects.

PCR primers comprised 60 Vbeta and 13 Jbeta primers. The method was immunoSEQ multiplex PCR; TCRdb's version includes in-frame clones alone and lacks a portion of them. The sample lists 200,000 to 250,000 clones; approximately 85% were seen once. In regard to this clone: The antigen remains unidentified.

What was sequenced was PBMCs. The clonotype was recovered from a woman between 40 and 55 years old in good health and CMV-seronegative.

CDR3 DNA: TGTGCCAGCAGCAAAGCCGGGACAGGGTGGTACGAGCAGTACTTC. Protein sequence: CASSKAGTGWYEQYF. This chain links TRBV9 with TRBJ2-7; 9 positions match TRBD1. Germline V CDR1 and CDR2: SGDLS, YYNGEE. V dropped 4 bases and J dropped 4; count of bases not matched to a gene: 9. The CDR3 has 15 amino acids. Full variable domain (rest looked up from reference TRBV9 and TRBJ2-7): DSGVTQTPKHLITATGQRVTLRCSPRSGDLSVYWYQQSLDQGLQFLIQYYNGEERAKGNILERFSAQQFPDLHSELNLSSLELGDSALYFCASSKAGTGWYEQYFGPGTRLTVT.